This T cell receptor beta chain came from a study of OX40 agonist ivuxolimab in advanced cancers. Turning to the overall study: Ivuxolimab was an agonistic, fully human IgG2 monoclonal antibody directed against OX40 (CD134), a costimulatory receptor. The paper describes the monotherapy dose-escalation part (N = 52 patients) of the phase I trial of ivuxolimab. Patients were allowed to have had prior anti-PD-1, anti-PD-L1 or anti-CTLA-4 therapy, and approximately 40% of the dose-escalation patients had been treated with checkpoint inhibitors. Of the 50 or so patients in dose escalation, 19 had hepatocellular carcinoma, approximately 15 had melanoma, 9 had renal cell carcinoma and 9 had head and neck cancer. Partial responses occurred in three dose-escalation patients: two with cutaneous melanoma and one with hepatocellular carcinoma. In the dose-escalation cohort, 82.7% of patients were male, and the mean age was approximately 60 years, with a range of about 20 to 79. The point of sequencing TCRbeta in the periphery was to test whether ivuxolimab changed TCR sequence diversity and drove clonal T-cell expansion. Intravenous ivuxolimab was administered to patients every 2 weeks at six dose levels: 0.01, 0.1, 0.3, 1.5, 3 and 10 mg/kg. The investigation overall reported the following: Which antigens the clonally expanded peripheral T cells were specific for was not determined. Low levels of normalized T-cell clonal expansion were also seen in some patients who did not respond. In the 0.1-3.0 mg/kg groups, partial responders were among the patients with the lowest normalized peripheral clonal expansion, particularly in CD8+ T cells. On average, CD8+ T cells showed more expanded clones than CD4+ T cells after ivuxolimab. At doses from 0.1 to 3.0 mg/kg, clonal expansion was seen in both CD4+ and CD8+ blood T cells between baseline and week 6.

The trial excluded patients who had a history of autoimmune disease or who were on systemic immunosuppression. In every dose cohort, peripheral blood was drawn for TCR sequencing at baseline, cycle 4 day 1, and cycle 7 day 1. Samples were obtained from an open-label, multicenter, first-in-human phase I dose-escalation trial of ivuxolimab. Adults with locally advanced or metastatic melanoma, renal cell carcinoma, hepatocellular carcinoma or head and neck squamous cell carcinoma were enrolled in the trial. Before TCR sequencing, CD4+ T cells and CD8+ T cells from peripheral blood were sorted into separate populations. Notes on this clone: Its antigen is unknown. Base qualities are missing; no much larger clone stands one base away.

Genomic DNA was extracted from sorted cells for sequencing of the TCRbeta CDR3 region. The immunoSEQ Assay was used for sequencing of TCRbeta CDR3 regions. TCRdb limited this immuneACCESS table to in-frame rearrangements with V and J called. A share of clones is missing; checked studies link under half to unresolved V genes, and the rest is unexplained. In this sample the table shows roughly 36,000 clones, about 76% of which occur a single time. 15% to 25% of the sample lies in the top ten. Sample: CD4+ or CD8+ T cells sorted from blood, taken in a trial of the OX40 agonist ivuxolimab. The origin of this receptor is an adult with an advanced solid tumor such as melanoma, head and neck, liver or kidney cancer.

The CDR3 region: CASSEWVTNYGYTF. The sequence in DNA is TGTGCCAGCAGTGAATGGGTCACAAACTATGGCTACACCTTC. The rearrangement joined TRBV6-1 to TRBJ1-2; no D gene call is confident. The CDR3, from cysteine to phenylalanine, totals 14 residues. The entry retains the CDR3 DNA only, 42 bases that are in frame from base 1. The germline V gene supplies CDR1 MNHNS and CDR2 SASEGT. The V and J ends are trimmed by 2 bases and 2 bases, leaving 9 bases between them.